Included here is one TCR beta chain sequence, with context. Germline values: CDR1 SGHTS, CDR2 YDEGEE. Trimming stripped 0 bases from V and 4 bases from J, with 14 bases between. This CDR3 has 15 residues. This sample is part of a study of blood T cell repertoires in COVID-19. Study context: Samples of COVID-19 (acute and convalescent) were obtained from the United States, Italy and Spain. Sources were T cells, B-cell-depleted T cells, or PBMCs; the material itself was cDNA or gDNA.

Sequenced by immunoSEQ multiplex PCR; TCRdb stores in-frame clones only, minus some. The repertoire consists of 35,000 to 55,000 clones, with 87% occurring once and the leading ten covering approximately 4.3%. The genes are TRBV5-8 and TRBJ2-7, with D perhaps TRBD2 (6 bases). The sample was peripheral blood. This receptor was taken from a human donor in a cohort sampled during active COVID-19. CDR3 sequence reads: CASSLALTSRYEQYF. Written as DNA, the CDR3 is TGTGCCAGCAGCTTGGCCTTAACTAGCAGATACGAGCAGTACTTC. Variable domain in full (rest from reference TRBV5-8 and TRBJ2-7): EAGVTQSPTHLIKTRGQQATLRCSPISGHTSVYWYQQALGLGLQFLLWYDEGEERNRGNFPPRFSGRQFPNYSSELNVNALELEDSALYLCASSLALTSRYEQYFGPGTRLTVT.